Listed here are 21 T cell receptor beta chains from one sample, sequenced in a study of tumor and adjacent non-tumor tissue in lung cancer. Three rounds of nested PCR, following a modified ARM-PCR protocol, produced the TCRbeta library. TCRdb re-called the multiplex PCR reads with MiXCR, one entry per CDR3 protein. The profile covers about 110,000 distinct CDR3 sequences, with 60% to 65% appearing a single time and around 20% taken by the ten largest. The template was RNA from unsorted bulk tissue. This non-tumor lung sample came from over 3 cm beyond the tumor edge. Sequences were obtained from distant non-tumor lung tissue. The source is a man in his 60s with non-small cell lung cancer.

A remark on this clonotype: This may come from a read error, since a much larger clone is one base off. Here the CDR3 omits its conserved ending phenylalanine or tryptophan, so a read error is the likely source. The genes are TRBV13 and TRBJ1-1; possibly TRBD1 for D (5 bases). CDR3 length equals 12 residues. CDR1 PRHDT and CDR2 FYEKMQ come from the germline V gene (reference sequence). Trimming shortened V by 2 bases and J by 11 bases, and 12 bases separated the two germline ends. Here the CDR3 reads CASSLYSTEAFS. The CDR3 nucleotides read TGTGCCAGCAGCTTATATTCGACAGAGGCTTTCTCT.

Worth noting for this clonotype: It is likely a read error, because the conserved phenylalanine at the end of the CDR3 is missing. The chain carries TRBV12-3 or TRBV12-4 and TRBJ2-7, with a weak D call TRBD1 (6 bases). The CDR3 is made up of 13 amino acids. V gave up 7 bases and J gave up 6 bases, with 16 bases separating them. The CDR3 DNA reads TGTGCCAGCACCTCGTTGGGGGCTGTCGAGCAGTACTAC. Translation gives CASTSLGAVEQYY.

As to this clonotype: An end of the junction differs from the germline gene, which may be a read error. This rearrangement joins TRBV12-3 or TRBV12-4 to TRBJ2-2; tentatively, D is TRBD2 (5 bases). The CDR3 has 13 residues. For the CDR3, the DNA is TGTGACAGCAGTCCCACAGTCACCGGGGAGCTGTTGTTT. Translating it yields CDSSPTVTGELLF.

This chain links TRBV5-4 with TRBJ2-5, with D unresolved. The CDR3 spans 15 residues. The V end was cut by 4 bases, the J end by 2 bases, with 15 bases between. In germline, CDR1 is SGHNT, CDR2 YYREEE (reference sequence). This chain's CDR3 is CASSPGARIQETQYF. CDR3 nucleotides: TGTGCCAGCAGCCCTGGAGCGCGCATACAAGAGACCCAGTACTTC.

This clonotype was seen ten or more times. The rearrangement links TRBV5-4 to TRBJ2-7; the D gene is possibly TRBD2 (5 bases). Germline V gives CDR1 SGHNT, CDR2 YYREEE (reference sequence). This CDR3 spans 14 amino acids. V was trimmed by 0 bases and J by 5 bases, leaving 12 bases between them. CDR3 amino acids: CASSLAGQRDEQYF. CDR3 bases: TGTGCCAGCAGCTTGGCCGGGCAGAGGGACGAGCAGTACTTC.

To note about this clonotype: The junction departs from the called germline gene at one end, perhaps through a read error. The rearrangement uses TRBV4-1 and TRBJ2-1; D is perhaps TRBD1 (6 bases). Germline CDR1 reads MGHRA; CDR2 reads YSYEKL. This CDR3 has 15 amino acids. The DNA for the CDR3 is TGTGCCAGCAGCCAGGGGTTATCCGTCTACAATGAGCGGTTCTTC. This sequence encodes CASSQGLSVYNERFF.

This clonotype was found once. A read error may explain this, as a much larger clone is one base away. This sequence joins TRBV2 and TRBJ2-1; D uncertain. Trimming pared 10 bases from V and 0 bases from J, leaving 10 bases between. CDR3 length: 13 amino acids. Germline CDR1 is SNHLY and CDR2 is FYNNEI. The CDR3 spells CATRLLSYNEQFF. The CDR3 DNA follows: TGTGCCACCAGACTCCTCTCCTACAATGAGCAGTTCTTC.

Of note for this clonotype: Since a much larger clone is just one base distant, this may be a read error. The rearrangement joins TRBV4-1 to TRBJ1-5, with a possible D match to TRBD1 (6 bases). The germline CDR1 and CDR2 sequences are MGHRA and YSYEKL. Trimming stripped 6 bases from V and 0 bases from J, with 12 bases between. The length of the CDR3 is 15 residues. The CDR3 DNA reads TGCGCCAGCAGTCTACAGGGAAATAGCAATCAGCCCCAGCATTTT. Translated, it gives CASSLQGNSNQPQHF.

At least ten counts were recorded for this clonotype. This rearrangement joins TRBV12-5 to TRBJ2-1; D unclear. Germline V gene lookup returns CDR1 LGHNT and CDR2 FRNRAP. V lost 3 bases and J lost 8, with 11 bases in between. The CDR3 spans 13 residues. CDR3 nucleotide sequence: TGTGCTAGTGGTTTAACAGCCTGGGATGAGCAGTTCTTC. Encoded protein: CASGLTAWDEQFF. Variable domain in full (rest from reference TRBV12-5 and TRBJ2-1): DARVTQTPRHKVTEMGQEVTMRCQPILGHNTVFWYRQTMMQGLELLAYFRNRAPLDDSGMPKDRFSAEMPDATLATLKIQPSEPRDSAVYFCASGLTAWDEQFFGPGTRLTVL.

This clonotype was observed a few times. Germline is not matched at one junction end, which may reflect a read error. The chain is built from TRBV20-1 and TRBJ1-2, with TRBD1 as a possible D gene (6 bases). This CDR3 region has 15 residues. Germline-derived CDR1 and CDR2 are DFQATT and SNEGSKA (reference sequence). The chain's CDR3 is CSATSRGGSNYRYTF. As DNA, the CDR3 is TGCAGTGCTACCTCAAGAGGGGGATCCAACTATCGCTACACCTTC.

The CDR3 reads CATSEQGQMRQYF. CDR3 nucleotide sequence: TGTGCCACCAGTGAGCAAGGACAGATGAGGCAGTATTTT. J is TRBJ1-5 and V is TRBV24-1; tentative D call: TRBD1 (6 bases). Matching the DNA end better, TRBJ2-3 makes the J call doubtful. Germline V gives CDR1 KGHDR, CDR2 SFDVKD. This CDR3 spans 13 amino acids.

Details on this clonotype: Without the conserved terminal phenylalanine or tryptophan, this CDR3 likely stems from a read error. Because the CDR3's place on the DNA is in doubt, the DNA is left out and the CDR3 is given as listed by TCRdb. The CDR3 loop is CASSLVGYTDTEYI. The chain joins TRBV11-3 to TRBJ2-3. The CDR3 has 14 residues if both end residues are counted. The germline V gene encodes CDR1 SGHNT and CDR2 YENEEA.

In DNA, the CDR3 is TGTGCCAGCGGAATGACAGGGGCAACTGAAGCTTTCTTT. Its translation: CASGMTGATEAFF. V usage is TRBV11-2 and J usage is TRBJ1-1, with 8 bases that match TRBD1. From germline, CDR1 is SGHAT and CDR2 FQNNGV. This CDR3 contains 13 residues. Trimming removed 8 bases from V and 5 bases from J; junction bases left unmatched: 7.

Note on this clonotype: Mismatch with germline at one junction end may stem from a read error. The chain has TRBV28 and TRBJ2-1, with D possibly TRBD2 on 5 matching bases. The CDR3 contains 14 residues. The germline gives CDR1 MDHEN, CDR2 SYDVKM. This CDR3 is CASSPLGSGDEQFF. In nucleotides, the CDR3 is TGTGCAAGCAGTCCATTGGGGAGCGGAGATGAGCAGTTCTTC.

This chain joins TRBV27 and TRBJ2-7, with 9 bases that match TRBD1. Trimming removed 4 bases from V and 1 base from J; junction bases left unmatched: 8. The CDR3 loop spans 16 amino acids. The germline gives CDR1 MNHEY, CDR2 SMNVEV (reference sequence). The CDR3 sequence: CASSYSGQGRSYEQYF. The CDR3, as DNA: TGTGCCAGCAGTTACTCCGGACAGGGGAGGTCCTACGAGCAGTACTTC.

In its sample, this clonotype was seen a few times. A clone one base away is much larger, so this may be a read error. V is TRBV5-1 and J is TRBJ1-1; D may be TRBD1 (6 bases). CDR3 length equals 16 residues. Germline V gene data show CDR1 as SGHRS and CDR2 as YFSETQ. The ends were cut back, 2 bases at V and 5 bases at J, with 19 bases in the middle. The CDR3 loop is CASSLNEQGITTEAFF. Written as DNA, the CDR3 is TGCGCCAGCAGCTTAAATGAACAGGGAATCACGACTGAAGCTTTCTTT.

As concerns this clonotype: An end of the junction does not agree with germline; a read error may underlie this. This chain uses TRBV6-5 with TRBJ2-2; no reliable D call. Germline CDR1 MNHEY, CDR2 SVGAGI. CDR3 length equals 15 residues. Written as DNA, the CDR3 is TGTGCCAGTAGTTACTCGTTCAGGAAAGGCGGGGAGCTGTTTTTT. Its translation: CASSYSFRKGGELFF.

This clonotype was recorded many times. A much larger clone lies a single base off, so this may be a read error. The rearrangement uses TRBV11-2 and TRBJ2-1; maybe TRBD2 (6 bases). The germline gives CDR1 SGHAT, CDR2 FQNNGV. The CDR3 covers 14 residues. The CDR3 sequence is CASSLDGSRNEQLF. The DNA for the CDR3 is TGTGCCAGCAGCTTAGACGGGAGCCGCAATGAGCAGCTCTTC.

Turning to this clonotype: At one end the junction does not follow the germline gene, possibly because of a read error. The J gene is TRBJ2-2, the V gene TRBV6-1; D may be TRBD2 (5 bases). The CDR3 totals 13 residues. Germline V lookup: CDR1 MNHNS, CDR2 SASEGT. The CDR3 loop reads CAIKSLGPGELPF. The DNA of the CDR3 is TGTGCGATCAAATCTCTCGGCCCCGGGGAGCTGCCTTTT.

The chain has TRBV4-1 and TRBJ2-1; D is perhaps TRBD1 or TRBD2 (5 bases each). CDR3 length: 16 amino acids. CDR1 is MGHRA and CDR2 is YSYEKL in the germline V gene. The V end was cut by 5 bases, the J end by 2 bases, with 16 bases between. The CDR3 loop is CASSESKGTTYNEQFF. CDR3 bases: TGCGCCAGCAGCGAATCTAAGGGGACCACCTACAATGAGCAGTTCTTC.

In its sample, this clonotype was seen many times. The V and J genes are TRBV7-9 and TRBJ2-2; no clear D gene. The V gene lost 1 base and the J gene lost 1 base, with 4 bases spanning the gap. The CDR3 runs 14 residues. Germline V gene sequence: CDR1 SEHNR, CDR2 FQNEAQ (reference sequence). CDR3 loop: CASSLELNTGELFF. The CDR3 nucleotides read TGTGCCAGCAGCTTAGAGCTGAACACCGGGGAGCTGTTTTTT.